Included here is one T cell receptor beta chain sequence, with context. This sample stems from a study of blood T cell repertoires in COVID-19. Method: immunoSEQ multiplex PCR; TCRdb's copy keeps in-frame clones and lacks some. The table lists fewer than 300,000 clones, 82% of them singletons. CDR1 is SGHTA and CDR2 is FQGNSA in the germline V gene. This CDR3 is 19 amino acids long. Trimming at V came to 5 bases and at J to 9 bases, leaving 21 bases not matched to a gene. Input material: peripheral blood. V gene TRBV7-2 combines with J gene TRBJ2-1, with TRBD1 matching over 11 bases. The TCR comes from a woman younger than 35 with acute or convalescent COVID-19. CDR3 protein: CASSQRTGGVRTRWSEQFF. The CDR3 nucleotides are TGTGCCAGCAGCCAAAGGACAGGGGGCGTCCGGACTAGATGGAGTGAGCAGTTCTTC.